This T cell receptor (beta chain) was documented in a study of OX40 agonist ivuxolimab in advanced cancers. For the study at large: The drug used for patients, ivuxolimab, was an agonistic anti-OX40 (CD134) antibody. A partial response was reached by three patients: one with hepatocellular carcinoma and two with cutaneous melanoma. Study results and limitations: Circulating CD4+ and CD8+ T cells showed clonal expansion by week 6 at 0.1 to 3.0 mg/kg. On average, CD8+ T cells had more expanded clones than CD4+.

Clones were sequenced by immunoSEQ multiplex PCR, and TCRdb holds only the in-frame ones, with some missing. The table shows some 77,000 clones, with about 92% occurring only once. Germline V gene sequence: CDR1 LNHDA, CDR2 SQIVND (reference sequence). V was trimmed by 2 bases and J by 2 bases, leaving 13 bases between them. The CDR3 sequence is 16 residues long. Regarding this clone: The antigen remains undetermined.

The TCR was taken from an adult with an advanced solid tumor such as melanoma, head and neck, liver or kidney cancer. The source was CD4+ or CD8+ T cells sorted from blood, collected in a trial of the OX40 agonist ivuxolimab. This chain joins TRBV19 and TRBJ1-5; D unresolved. Here the CDR3 DNA reads TGTGCCAGTAGTATATTGGCGGGGATGGGCAATCAGCCCCAGCATTTT. It translates to CASSILAGMGNQPQHF.